These 30 T cell receptor beta chains were sequenced from one sample in a study of early T cells in non-severe SARS-CoV-2 infection. MiXCR, applied by TCRdb to the 5' RACE reads, yields one record per CDR3 protein. The repertoire has fewer than 85,000 distinct CDR3 sequences, around 13% of them found once; the top ten carry roughly 1.3%. The source material was whole blood. These receptor sequences come from an adult who was a healthcare worker with PCR-confirmed SARS-CoV-2 infection or an uninfected control (not recorded which).

This chain links TRBV7-2 with TRBJ2-7; D is uncertain. V dropped 2 bases and J dropped 3 bases, with 8 bases sitting between them. Germline values: CDR1 SGHTA, CDR2 FQGNSA. The CDR3 sequence is 13 residues long. The CDR3 region is CASSLNPHYEQYF. CDR3 DNA sequence: TGTGCCAGCAGCTTAAATCCCCACTACGAGCAGTACTTC.

The chain combines TRBV28 with TRBJ1-1, with D perhaps TRBD1 (5 bases). Germline V lookup: CDR1 MDHEN, CDR2 SYDVKM. V lost 8 bases to trimming and J lost 5 bases, with 18 bases between them. CDR3 length: 14 residues. CDR3 region: CASGTGLTQTEAFF. Here the CDR3 DNA reads TGTGCCAGCGGTACAGGCCTTACTCAAACTGAAGCTTTCTTT.

This clonotype appeared once. The V and J genes are TRBV29-1 and TRBJ1-5, with D hard to call. CDR3 length: 13 residues. The V end lost 5 bases, the J end lost 5 bases, and 13 bases lay between the germline ends. The V gene's germline CDR1 is SQVTM and CDR2 ANQGSEA. The CDR3 nucleotides are TGCAGCGTTTATGACAATTCGGATCAGCCCCAGCATTTT. Protein product: CSVYDNSDQPQHF.

This clonotype was counted ten times or more. The J gene is TRBJ1-1, the V gene TRBV29-1; D unresolved. V shed 6 bases and J shed 0 bases, with 8 bases lying between them. The CDR3 sequence is 12 residues long. CDR1 and CDR2 (germline): SQVTM, ANQGSEA. CDR3 DNA: TGCAGCGTCCGTGTCCTGAACACTGAAGCTTTCTTT. Protein: CSVRVLNTEAFF.

This clonotype was counted ten times or more. The rearrangement links TRBV7-9 to TRBJ2-1; 7 bases fit TRBD1. The CDR3 loop spans 13 amino acids. Germline CDR1 is SEHNR and CDR2 is FQNEAQ (reference sequence). Trimming removed 5 bases from V and 9 bases from J; junction bases left unmatched: 7. The CDR3 loop reads CASSRGGSGEQFF. The CDR3 DNA reads as TGTGCCAGCAGCCGAGGGGGCTCGGGTGAGCAGTTCTTC. Variable domain in full (rest from reference TRBV7-9 and TRBJ2-1): DTGVSQNPRHKITKRGQNVTFRCDPISEHNRLYWYRQTLGQGPEFLTYFQNEAQLEKSRLLSDRFSAERPKGSFSTLEIQRTEQGDSAMYLCASSRGGSGEQFFGPGTRLTVL.

Many counts were recorded for this clonotype. One junction end disagrees with the germline gene, perhaps due to a read error. The chain recombines TRBV4-3 with TRBJ1-1; perhaps TRBD1 as D (6 bases). Germline CDR1 is LGHNA and CDR2 is YSLEER. The CDR3 is 16 residues long. Written as DNA, the CDR3 is TGCGCCAGCAGCCAAGATCATGCGGGGGGGCTCACTGAAGTTTTCTTT. Translating gives CASSQDHAGGLTEVFF.

This clonotype was observed many times. This chain links TRBV29-1 with TRBJ2-1; 9 positions agree with TRBD1. CDR1 is SQVTM and CDR2 is ANQGSEA in the germline V gene. The trim removed 4 bases at V and 2 bases at J, leaving 6 bases unmatched. This CDR3 comprises 15 residues. CDR3 in amino acids: CSVGPGTGPYNEQFF. As DNA, the CDR3 is TGCAGCGTTGGCCCCGGGACAGGGCCCTACAATGAGCAGTTCTTC.

There are a few counts of this clonotype. The rearrangement uses TRBV28 and TRBJ2-7; 8 bases line up with TRBD2. This CDR3 comprises 12 residues. CDR1 is MDHEN and CDR2 is SYDVKM in the germline V gene. The trim removed 8 bases at V and 6 bases at J, leaving 6 bases unmatched. The CDR3 DNA sequence: TGTGCCAGCGAAACGGGAGGGTCCGAGCAGTACTTC. This encodes CASETGGSEQYF.

This clonotype was counted many times. The genes are TRBV20-1 and TRBJ2-1, with 8 bases matching TRBD2. V lost 5 bases and J lost 6; bases outside the gene matches: 15. This CDR3 spans 16 amino acids. The V gene's germline CDR1 is DFQATT and CDR2 SNEGSKA (reference sequence). The CDR3 DNA is TGCAGTGCTTCCTCGGGAGGGGCGACCCAAGCCAATGAGCAGTTCTTC. The encoded protein is CSASSGGATQANEQFF.

The chain employs TRBV4-2 and TRBJ2-3; D gene unclear. CDR1 is LGHNA and CDR2 is YNFKEQ in the germline V gene. The CDR3 runs to 14 residues. V lost 1 base to trimming and J lost 0 bases, with 5 bases between them. The CDR3 protein is CASSQAGSTDTQYF. Here the CDR3 DNA reads TGTGCCAGCAGCCAAGCGGGTAGCACAGATACGCAGTATTTT.

This clonotype was counted a few times. The gene calls are TRBV2 and TRBJ2-3; 9 bases agree with TRBD2. CDR3 size: 14 residues. The germline V gene has CDR1 SNHLY and CDR2 FYNNEI. The V gene end was trimmed by 5 bases and the J gene end by 4 bases; junction bases not matched to a gene: 4. CDR3 bases: TGTGCCAGCAGTCTAGCGGGACATCCAGATACGCAGTATTTT. Amino acids: CASSLAGHPDTQYF.

This clonotype was counted at least ten times. The chain has TRBV7-8 and TRBJ2-1; D remains unclear. Germline-derived CDR1 and CDR2 are SGHVS and FQNEAQ. V was pared by 1 base and J by 15 bases, with 16 bases between. The CDR3 spans 13 residues. In DNA form, the CDR3 reads TGTGCCAGCAGCTTAGAACGACCCACCTTAAGGTTCTTC. Translation gives CASSLERPTLRFF.

V gene TRBV6-5 combines with J gene TRBJ2-3, with 9 positions matching TRBD1. The germline V gene encodes CDR1 MNHEY and CDR2 SVGAGI. The V gene end was trimmed by 8 bases and the J gene end by 9 bases; junction bases not matched to a gene: 15. The CDR3 has 15 residues. In DNA form, the CDR3 reads TGTGCCAGCGCCCACGACGACAGGGGGACCCAAACGCAGTATTTT. This gives the protein CASAHDDRGTQTQYF.

The chain recombines TRBV12-3 or TRBV12-4 with TRBJ1-5; a weak D match, TRBD1 (5 bases). Trimming removed 2 bases at V and 4 bases at J, with 12 bases between. The CDR3 has 15 amino acids. The CDR3 region has the DNA TGTGCCAGCAGTTTATGGGGGGTAAGGAATCAGCCCCAGCATTTT. This sequence encodes CASSLWGVRNQPQHF.

This clonotype was recorded a few times. The gene calls are TRBV6-4 and TRBJ1-1; TRBD1 agrees at 7 bases. V lost 7 bases, J lost 3 bases, and 5 bases stayed unmatched. Per germline, CDR1 MRHNA and CDR2 SNTAGT. The CDR3 has 13 residues. The CDR3 nucleotides are TGTGCCAGCATCAGGGGGACGGACACTGAAGCTTTCTTT. Translated: CASIRGTDTEAFF.

This clonotype was seen many times. V usage is TRBV6-1 and J usage is TRBJ2-7; D possibly corresponds to TRBD1 (5 bases). The germline V and J ends were trimmed by 6 bases and 5 bases, with 23 bases remaining between them. The CDR3 consists of 16 residues. The germline V gene has CDR1 MNHNS and CDR2 SASEGT. This CDR3 reads CASRQFPAGPPHEQYF. The CDR3 DNA follows: TGTGCCAGCAGACAGTTTCCGGCAGGGCCACCCCACGAGCAGTACTTC.

This clonotype was seen at least ten times. The J gene is TRBJ2-6, the V gene TRBV10-3; perhaps TRBD2 as D (5 bases). Trimming pared 2 bases from V and 0 bases from J, leaving 11 bases between. Germline lookup yields CDR1 ENHRY and CDR2 SYGVKD. This CDR3 has 17 amino acids. As DNA, the CDR3 is TGTGCCATCAGTGAGCCCGGACGGGGCTCTGGGGCCAACGTCCTGACTTTC. Translating it yields CAISEPGRGSGANVLTF.

This clonotype was seen at least ten times. The rearrangement links TRBV2 to TRBJ2-7; D is uncertain. The length of the CDR3 is 13 residues. Trimming took 4 bases from V and 0 from J, leaving 7 bases between them. CDR1 is SNHLY and CDR2 is FYNNEI in the germline V gene. The CDR3 DNA reads as TGTGCCAGCAGTGTACGGTACTCCTACGAGCAGTACTTC. This codes for CASSVRYSYEQYF.

This clonotype showed up many times. The chain has TRBV7-2 and TRBJ2-7; tentatively, D is TRBD1 or TRBD2 (5 bases each). The germline gives CDR1 SGHTA, CDR2 FQGNSA. Trimming shortened V by 5 bases and J by 4 bases, and 12 bases separated the two germline ends. The CDR3 spans 13 residues. The CDR3 region is CASSEGPRYEQYF. CDR3 nucleotides: TGTGCCAGCAGCGAGGGACCCAGGTACGAGCAGTACTTC.

At least ten counts were recorded for this clonotype. The chain recombines TRBV3-1 with TRBJ2-7; D remains unclear. From germline, CDR1 is LGHDT and CDR2 YNNKEL (reference sequence). The V gene lost 7 bases and the J gene lost 5 bases, with 12 bases spanning the gap. CDR3 length equals 12 residues. CDR3 nucleotides: TGTGCCAGCACCCGTGGTACCCACGAGCAGTACTTC. It yields the protein CASTRGTHEQYF.

This clonotype was picked up many times. The V and J genes are TRBV4-3 and TRBJ2-5; 8 bases match TRBD1. Per germline, CDR1 LGHNA and CDR2 YSLEER. The V and J ends lost 1 base and 0 bases, in that order; junction bases with no gene match: 1. The CDR3 consists of 15 residues. CDR3 amino acids: CASSQVGQDQETQYF. In nucleotides, the CDR3 is TGCGCCAGCAGCCAAGTGGGACAGGACCAAGAGACCCAGTACTTC.

This clonotype has a handful of counts. This chain links TRBV4-3 with TRBJ2-1, with 8 nucleotides matching TRBD2. The CDR3 totals 19 residues. Looked up from germline, CDR1 is LGHNA and CDR2 is YSLEER. V shed 0 bases, J shed 0 bases, and the junction held 10 bases outside the gene matches. The CDR3 DNA reads TGCGCCAGCAGCCAAGAAGGTCTAGCGGGTTCTCGCTCCTACAATGAGCAGTTCTTC. Translation gives CASSQEGLAGSRSYNEQFF.

The sample holds many counts of this clonotype. This chain connects TRBV6-6 to TRBJ2-1; D is perhaps TRBD1 (6 bases). Deletions cut 2 bases from V and 4 bases from J, with 12 bases between. This CDR3 spans 15 amino acids. Germline loops: CDR1 MNHNY, CDR2 SVGAGI (reference sequence). CDR3 amino acids: CASSYRRDKYNEQFF. CDR3 DNA: TGTGCCAGCAGTTACCGCCGGGACAAATACAATGAGCAGTTCTTC.

As regards this clonotype: At one end, the junction sequence differs from germline, possibly due to a read error. The chain employs TRBV6-6 and TRBJ2-7; 9 bases map to TRBD1. This CDR3 is built from 14 residues. Germline loops: CDR1 MNHNY, CDR2 SVGAGI (reference sequence). Here the CDR3 DNA reads TGTCCCAGCAGCCCTGGACAGGGGCCCTACGAGCAGTACTTC. Translated, it gives CPSSPGQGPYEQYF.

The chain recombines TRBV27 with TRBJ1-4; D is uncertain. The CDR3 loop spans 15 amino acids. Germline lookup yields CDR1 MNHEY and CDR2 SMNVEV (reference sequence). Trimming took 2 bases from V and 7 from J, leaving 14 bases between them. CDR3 region: CASSLILDPAEKLFF. As DNA, the CDR3 is TGTGCCAGCAGTTTAATTCTGGACCCGGCTGAAAAACTGTTTTTT.

Worth noting for this clonotype: Sequence at one end of the junction differs from germline and may be a read error. This chain links TRBV11-2 with TRBJ2-1; 7 bases agree with TRBD2. Germline CDR1 is SGHAT and CDR2 is FQNNGV. CDR3 size: 14 residues. DNA of the CDR3: TGTGCCAGCAGCCTCCAAGCGGGATCCAATGAGCAGCTCTTC. As protein: CASSLQAGSNEQLF.

This sequence joins TRBV3-1 and TRBJ1-5, with D hard to call. This CDR3 spans 16 amino acids. V gave up 3 bases and J gave up 4 bases, with 16 bases separating them. The germline V gene has CDR1 LGHDT and CDR2 YNNKEL (reference sequence). CDR3 sequence reads: CASSQRGRESNQPQHF. CDR3 sequence (DNA): TGTGCCAGCAGCCAGCGTGGGAGGGAGTCTAATCAGCCCCAGCATTTT.

This clonotype showed up just a few times. It may be a read error: a sequence one base away is much more abundant. The chain employs TRBV6-6 and TRBJ2-1; unclear D gene. The V end lost 2 bases, the J end lost 5 bases, and 1 base lay between the germline ends. There are 11 residues in the CDR3. Germline V gene sequence: CDR1 MNHNY, CDR2 SVGAGI (reference sequence). CDR3 loop: CASSYDNEQFF. CDR3 in DNA: TGTGCCAGCAGTTACGACAATGAGCAGTTCTTC.

This chain uses TRBV25-1 with TRBJ2-7; D gene uncertain. V was cut by 7 bases and J by 3 bases, with 7 bases left in between. The CDR3 has 11 residues. CDR1 and CDR2 (germline): MGHDK, SYGVNS. The chain's CDR3 is CASTKDYEQYF. For the CDR3, the DNA is TGTGCCAGCACCAAGGACTACGAGCAGTACTTC.

This clonotype appeared many times. V and J are TRBV18 and TRBJ2-7; D gene uncertain. V dropped 2 bases and J dropped 3 bases, with 8 bases sitting between them. Germline assignment: CDR1 KGHSH and CDR2 LQKENI. The CDR3 is made up of 13 amino acids. CDR3 residues: CASSPEMDYEQYF. CDR3 DNA sequence: TGTGCCAGCTCACCAGAGATGGACTACGAGCAGTACTTC.